The present T cell receptor (beta chain) was sequenced within a study of lymphopenia after photon versus proton radiotherapy. Study-level results: Only patients who died were analyzed for survival; proton advantage is unproven.

Trimming cost V 1 base and J 6 bases, with 13 bases left between them. This CDR3 has 15 residues. Germline lookup yields CDR1 SNHLY and CDR2 FYNNEI. This clone was counted between two and nine times. Its specificity is unknown. Sequencing was performed with immunoSEQ multiplex PCR; in TCRdb, only in-frame clones are kept and a portion is missing. The data contain roughly 41,000 clones, over 75% of them seen just once; the ten biggest clones take up approximately 3%. This TCR was sampled from a man aged 45-65 years with gastric cancer. The chain carries TRBV2 and TRBJ1-5; D uncertain. Sample: peripheral blood, taken from a patient treated with photon-based radiotherapy. Here the CDR3 DNA reads TGTGCCAGCAGTGAAGACTCAGCCATCCTTCAGCCCCAGCATTTT. Its translation: CASSEDSAILQPQHF.